This T cell receptor (beta chain) was captured by sequencing in a study of blood T cell repertoires in COVID-19. Overall study context: T cells, B-cell-depleted T cells, or PBMCs provided the cDNA or gDNA that served as material.

CDR3 length: 14 residues. V gave up 4 bases and J gave up 1 base, with 10 bases separating them. From germline, CDR1 is LNHDA and CDR2 SQIVND (reference sequence). Original handling: Amplification from reference gene primers served as the basis for estimated nucleated cell counts. TCRdb's copy holds only in-frame clones and misses some; the assay was immunoSEQ multiplex PCR. D and trimming come from the DNA, and the V and J calls and clone size come from that table. The repertoire consists of some 24,000 clones, with 80% to 90% occurring once and the leading ten covering 9.7%. The specimen was peripheral blood. The genes are TRBV19 and TRBJ1-1; D gene ambiguous. This clonotype was sampled from an older man with acute or convalescent COVID-19. This CDR3 is CASSTTRANTEAFF. The DNA of the CDR3 is TGTGCCAGTAGTACGACGAGGGCGAACACTGAAGCTTTCTTT.